This T cell receptor beta chain was sequenced in a study of blood T cell repertoires in COVID-19. Study details: COVID-19 samples from acute and convalescent phases originated in the United States, Italy and Spain. In each case, the material was cDNA or gDNA derived from T cells, B-cell-depleted T cells, or PBMCs.

In the authors' methods: Scientists estimated how many nucleated cells there were by amplifying reference gene primers. Libraries were prepared by immunoSEQ multiplex PCR; TCRdb keeps only in-frame clonotypes and omits some of them. That table supplies the V and J calls and clone size; D and trimming were determined from the DNA. Of roughly 500,000 clones in the sample, 88% were seen once. Sequencing used PBMCs or T cells enriched from blood (not recorded which). The receptor was isolated from a woman in her thirties or forties who had recovered from COVID-19.

CDR3 region: CASSLSWAGPSYEQYF. The CDR3 DNA follows: TGTGCCAGCAGTTTATCCTGGGCAGGGCCTTCCTACGAGCAGTACTTC. The rearrangement joins TRBV27 to TRBJ2-7; possible D gene TRBD1, 5 bases. Trimming took off 0 bases at V and 1 base at J, with 13 bases between the two ends. The CDR3 runs 16 residues. Germline V gene sequence: CDR1 MNHEY, CDR2 SMNVEV (reference sequence).